What follows describes a single TCR beta chain. Its antigen is unknown. Base-call qualities are not available, and no considerably larger clone is one nucleotide away. TCR CDR3 regions were amplified from genomic DNA by multiplex PCR using the deep immunoSEQ assay. Genomic DNA extracted from each cell subset was distributed evenly over all wells of several immunoSEQ 96-well plates, and each plate served as one replicate. For sorted subsets, approximately 200 ng of genomic DNA, equivalent to roughly 30,000 T cell genomes, went into each replicate PCR. Purified libraries were measured with a Qubit 3.0 fluorometer, size-checked on a Bioanalyzer 2100, and measured again with the KAPA Library Quantification kit. Every immunoSEQ 96-well plate was sequenced on a separate single-read 150-cycle Illumina NextSeq 550 flow cell. On the authors' methods: Because the immunoSEQ output held only junctional sequences and lacked quality scores, the filtering could not match the filtering applied to full-length reads. Sequences were annotated with PyIR, a Python wrapper for IgBLAST v1.9, and V/J genes and CDR3 were assigned using IMGT germline references. Reads were filtered out if the reads had weak V/J assignments (E-value above 1e-6), no CDR3, stop codons, out-of-frame junctions, or ambiguous translated residues. V3J clonotypes were defined by identical inferred V gene, J gene, and CDR3 amino acid sequence. To compute the percentage overlap between repertoires, the number of shared unique clonotypes was divided by the size of the smaller repertoire. RTK rarefaction, the Chao1 estimator, and Recon v2.1 estimates of unobserved clonotypes were used to assess repertoire richness. Generation probabilities were computed with OLGA for all TCRbeta clonotypes obtained by the gDNA method from a few donors. TCRdb carries this immuneACCESS record with in-frame sequences only. Its versions omit some clonotypes, under half of them owing to an unresolved V gene in the studies checked, with the rest unexplained. That table gives V, J and clone size, and the DNA gave D and trimming. The table for this sample lists 1,500,000 or so clones; roughly 97% of them were counted only once. In total, the top ten clones hold roughly 1.1% of the sample.

This sample is drawn from a study of shared clonotypes between healthy human individuals (dated by TCRdb to about 2020). In terms of the full investigation: A few men and two women, aged 18 to 49 years, made up the cohort. For each donor, three plates each were used for CD4 naive and CD4 memory, two plates were used for CD8 naive, and one plate was used for CD8 memory. Blood TCR repertoires of a handful of healthy adults were deeply sequenced to estimate repertoire size and the extent of clonotype sharing between individuals. Different laboratories and diverse techniques were used to prepare libraries and sequence TCR repertoires, to increase sequencing depth and limit assay-specific biases. Between about 0.9 and 8.9 billion PBMCs per donor were obtained by leukapheresis.

The investigation overall reported the following: Sharing across a few donors was observed for around 5% of naive CD4, 3% to 3.5% of naive CD8, about 2.5% of memory CD4, and roughly 0.4% of memory CD8 clonotypes. Rarefaction of sorted-subset datasets indicated incomplete sequencing despite the large sequencing depth. The small number of donors limited the genetic and exposure-history diversity represented. Larger estimated clonotype richness was generally found for naive subsets than for memory subsets. Compared with non-shared clonotypes, clonotypes shared by all four sorted-subset donors had higher generation probabilities. Pairwise subsampling indicated that sequencing depth was expected to affect the degree of clonotype sharing among donors. Sampling was restricted to blood, and TCR repertoires in tissue are likely to differ from TCR repertoires in blood.

Donors were healthy HIV-negative adults with no recently reported acute infections or vaccinations. Only Caucasian adults living in Nashville, Tennessee, USA were represented among the donors. Magnetic negative selection was used to enrich CD4+ T cells, after which naive cells were positively selected on CD45RA and the negative fraction became the memory subset. After blood collection by leukapheresis, PBMCs were isolated using Ficoll-Histopaque density gradient centrifugation and then cryopreserved in the vapor phase of liquid nitrogen. Analytical flow cytometry was used to check the purity and quantity of each magnetically sorted T cell population. Each sorted fraction had its genomic DNA isolated and then quantified by UV absorbance on a Nanodrop 2000c. Relative to germline, V is missing 4 bases and J is missing 2 bases, with 6 bases of the junction outside any gene match. CDR3 length: 15 amino acids, cysteine to phenylalanine. The sequence is cut down to CDR3 DNA, 45 bases in frame from base 1. Based on the germline V gene, the CDR1 and CDR2 sequences are SGHDT and YYEEEE.

Sequenced input: naive CD4+ T cells sorted from blood. The cell subset or site label for this specimen denotes: CD45RA+ positively selected. This TCR came from a man aged 25 to 40 in good health. The chain links TRBV5-6 with TRBJ2-7; TRBD2 fits 10 bases in the junction. The nucleotide sequence reads TGTGCCAGCAGCATAGGACTAGCGGTACCCTACGAGCAGTACTTC. This translates into CASSIGLAVPYEQYF.